Detailed here is one T cell receptor (beta chain). The record originates from a study of CD8+ T cells in alopecia areata. V was trimmed by 5 bases and J by 5 bases, leaving 19 bases between them. This CDR3 region has 15 residues. In germline, CDR1 is PRHDT, CDR2 FYEKMQ (reference sequence). The authors extracted RNA and reverse transcribed it into cDNA as the sequencing template. This table comes from immunoSEQ multiplex PCR, and its TCRdb copy is limited to in-frame clones, with some not included. The table has some 190,000 clones, about half seen once. The treatment: oral pan-JAK inhibitor, 5-10 mg twice daily.

The sample consisted of CD8+ T cells sorted from blood, taken between weeks 51 and 54, from a patient treated with tofacitinib. The rearrangement uses TRBV13 and TRBJ2-7, with D maybe TRBD2 (7 bases). This sequence originates from a human donor with alopecia areata. Written as DNA, the CDR3 is TGTGCCAGCAGCCCCGGGGGGCAATTATATCACGAGCAGTACTTC. Translated, it gives CASSPGGQLYHEQYF.